This T cell receptor beta chain was identified in a study of Graves' ophthalmopathy and Graves' hyperthyroidism (dated by TCRdb to 2016 to 2019). Study-wide context: Peripheral blood was collected at initial diagnosis, before any treatment. An independent validation cohort comprised roughly 20 hyperthyroidism patients and 15 to 17 patients who later progressed from hyperthyroidism to ophthalmopathy. In total, under 150 blood samples were TCR-sequenced: 40 to 45 ophthalmopathy, approximately 75 hyperthyroidism and approximately 17 hyperthyroidism-to-ophthalmopathy patients. To explore V-J signatures that separate ophthalmopathy from hyperthyroidism, a discovery set of about 98 patients was enrolled, consisting of 43 with ophthalmopathy and roughly 59 with stable hyperthyroidism. Following sample collection, hyperthyroidism patients were given methimazole at a starting dose of 30 mg daily, and ophthalmopathy patients were given high-dose intravenous methylprednisolone. The study used signatures of the TCR beta repertoire to tell Graves' ophthalmopathy apart from Graves' hyperthyroidism and to predict which patients would progress to ophthalmopathy. In over 5 hyperthyroidism patients, the T-cell repertoire of thyroid tissue was compared with the T-cell repertoire of blood. What the study reported, not specific to this receptor: Most of the expanded thyroid clonotypes with a frequency above 0.001 were also detected in blood, and it was suggested that the thyroid immune response may be reflected by blood repertoires. In cross-validation, the 13-signature model distinguished ophthalmopathy from stable hyperthyroidism with nearly 90% sensitivity and about 81% specificity, and in the test set the corresponding values were approximately 80% and 68%. In validation, the model predicted ophthalmopathy progression with more than 55% sensitivity and about 73% specificity; roughly 11 predicted patients were CT-confirmed with GO in a median of 6.5 months. No statistical method was used to set the sample size in advance, and the investigators knew which group each participant was assigned to.

Patients with ophthalmopathy had moderately to severely active disease, with a Clinical Activity Score of 3 or more, a NOSPECS grade of 4 or more, and a disease duration of less than 3 months. Patients were excluded if they had other autoimmune diseases, uncontrolled infections, pregnancy or lactation. Clinical symptoms, serum thyroxine, TRAb, thyroid ultrasound and orbital computed tomography formed the basis of the diagnosis. Ficoll-Paque density gradient centrifugation was used to isolate PBMCs from about 10 ml of fresh peripheral blood. Total RNA was extracted with Trizol reagent and quality-checked on an Agilent 2100 Bioanalyzer. In its sample, this clonotype was seen many times. Its binding antigen is unknown. One base away there is no much larger clone; base qualities are not given. TCR beta CDR3 regions were amplified from RNA transcripts for repertoire sequencing. The first round of RT-PCR was done with HTBI primers and the Qiagen OneStep RT-PCR kit, and was followed by a second round of multiplex PCR, then size selection and purification. The libraries underwent paired-end sequencing with 100 bp reads on an Illumina HiSeq2000. On the authors' methods: SOAPnuke was used to process the reads, removing any read that contained adapters or uncalled bases, had a mean Phred below 15, or lacked an exact match to the constant primer or identifier. High-quality paired reads were merged with COPE v1.2.5. Clonotypes were defined as unique nucleotide sequences and were aligned to IMGT TRB V, D and J references using MiTCR v1.1. Only V-J combinations with frequency above 0.0001 were analysed, covering over 98% of repertoires. For each V-J combination, a TCR clonal expansion and chaos score was defined as F50 clonal expansion divided by the chaos observed in the TCRdist matrix. Welch's t-statistics and random forest were used to reduce features to about 14 V-J combinations, which were fed into a naive Bayes classifier. Thyroid-blood repertoire similarity was quantified with the Morisita-Horn index. TCRdb reworked the public reads: Q25 trimming with fastp, MiXCR clone assembly, productive beta chains retained. Each entry merges the rows of one CDR3 protein and shows their most common DNA and genes. The V and J calls come from TCRdb's annotation, not from the publication. Within this sample are hundreds of thousands of distinct CDR3 sequences, with around 40% of them counted one time only. The ten largest clones represent 44% of the sample.

This TCR was sampled from an adult man with Graves' ophthalmopathy. Specimen: peripheral blood.

The CDR3 region: CSASPTDNNSPLHF. In nucleotide form, the sequence is TGCAGTGCTAGCCCGACAGACAATAATTCACCCCTCCACTTT. The chain employs TRBV20-1 and TRBJ1-6, and possibly TRBD1, on 5 matching bases. From a lookup of the germline V gene (reference sequence), CDR1 and CDR2 are DFQATT and SNEGSKA. There are 14 amino acids in the CDR3, from cysteine to phenylalanine inclusive. Left in the record is the CDR3 DNA by itself, 42 bases read in frame from the first base. V is cut by 3 bases and J by 5 bases, and the space between the germline ends is 11 bases.